This entry describes one T cell receptor (beta chain). The antigen is unknown. Sequenced by immunoSEQ multiplex PCR; TCRdb stores in-frame clones only, minus some. This table holds some 84,000 clones, around 90% found once. CDR1 and CDR2 (germline): MDHEN, SYDVKM. J was trimmed by 0 bases and V by 3 bases; bases with no gene match: 8. There are 18 residues in the CDR3. The data stem from a study of cytomegalovirus exposure and HLA in healthy donors. Whole-study context: The 120 validation repertoires, a later analysis reported, used the same platform as the 666 repertoires from the first cohort. Overall study results and limits: In vitro data verified a few CMV-associated chains as specific for CMV antigens. Associated with cytomegalovirus, according to the listing, were 150 to 200 TCR beta chains.

This sequence was found in a man aged 25 to 40 in good health and CMV-seronegative. Sequences were obtained from PBMCs. The chain uses TRBV28 and TRBJ1-4; 9 bases agree with TRBD1. DNA for the CDR3: TGTGCCAGCAGTTTGGAGCTGGGACAGGGTGCAACTAATGAAAAACTGTTTTTT. The encoded protein is CASSLELGQGATNEKLFF.